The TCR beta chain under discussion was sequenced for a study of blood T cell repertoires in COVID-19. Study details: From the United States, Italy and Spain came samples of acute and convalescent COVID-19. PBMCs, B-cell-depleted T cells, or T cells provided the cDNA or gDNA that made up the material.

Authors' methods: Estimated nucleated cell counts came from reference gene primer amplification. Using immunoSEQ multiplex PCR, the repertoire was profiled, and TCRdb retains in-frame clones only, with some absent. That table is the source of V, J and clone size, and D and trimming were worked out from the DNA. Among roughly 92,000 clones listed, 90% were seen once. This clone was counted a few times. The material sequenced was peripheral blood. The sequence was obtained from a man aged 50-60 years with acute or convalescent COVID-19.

The CDR3 coding sequence is TGCGCCAGCAGCCTCGAGATCTACTCCTACAATGAGCAGTTCTTC. This gives the protein CASSLEIYSYNEQFF. The chain employs TRBV5-1 and TRBJ2-1; the D is unclear. V lost 4 bases and J 0 bases, leaving 11 bases between the germline ends. The germline V gene encodes CDR1 SGHRS and CDR2 YFSETQ. The length of the CDR3 is 15 residues.